Below, one TCR beta chain is given with its context. This entry is derived from a study of T cell responses to AZD1222 COVID-19 vaccine. The data were produced by immunoSEQ multiplex PCR, yet TCRdb's version contains in-frame clones alone and is incomplete. The table has about 64,000 clones, about 89% seen once; the top ten hold roughly 6.7%. The sequence derives from an adult who received the MenACWY meningococcal vaccine as a control. Source: peripheral blood, taken 28 days after the second dose of the MenACWY control vaccine.

The CDR3 bases are TGTGCCAGCACCTTCTCGTACAGGGGCATGAGCAATCAGCCCCAGCATTTT. It specifies CASTFSYRGMSNQPQHF. The rearrangement joins TRBV27 to TRBJ1-5; 7 nucleotides agree with TRBD1. This CDR3 contains 17 residues. The germline CDR1 and CDR2 sequences are MNHEY and SMNVEV (reference sequence). V shed 7 bases and J 1 base; nucleotides not matched to a gene: 13.